The entry below gives a single T cell receptor (beta chain) sequence along with its context. J gave up 8 bases and V 4 bases, and 4 bases lay outside the gene matches. Germline values: CDR1 SGDLS, CDR2 YYNGEE. The CDR3 is 13 residues long. This sample stems from a study of control samples from healthy donors and cancer patients. The table came from immunoSEQ multiplex PCR; TCRdb's copy has only in-frame clones and leaves some out. The table records tens of thousands of clones, more than 80% of them present only once. What was sequenced was PBMCs. The chain recombines TRBV9 with TRBJ2-1, with 9 positions matching TRBD2. This sequence was found in a man aged 30 to 39 with colorectal cancer. CDR3 nucleotide sequence: TGTGCCAGCAGCCCAGCGGGGGGCCATGAGCAGTTCTTC. Its protein is CASSPAGGHEQFF.